What follows are 27 T cell receptor beta chains derived from one specimen sequenced in a study of blood T cell repertoires in COVID-19. Some clones are missing from TCRdb's copy, which holds only in-frame ones; the method was immunoSEQ multiplex PCR. This table has around 78,000 clones, roughly 87% appearing once. The sample consisted of peripheral blood. The receptors shown here come from a human donor in a cohort sampled during active COVID-19.

A few counts support this clone. The chain recombines TRBV5-1 with TRBJ2-7, with D possibly being TRBD2 (6 bases). Trimming removed 4 bases from V and 7 bases from J, with 15 bases in between. CDR1 is SGHRS, CDR2 YFSETQ, per germline. The CDR3 runs 13 residues. The CDR3 DNA reads TGCGCCAGCAGCGGTAATGTCGGGGGTGAGCAGTACTTC. This encodes CASSGNVGGEQYF.

V and J are TRBV19 and TRBJ2-5; TRBD1 aligns across 7 bases. CDR1 and CDR2 from the germline V gene are LNHDA and SQIVND (reference sequence). The CDR3 consists of 14 residues. Trimming removed 5 bases from V and 5 bases from J; junction bases left unmatched: 8. CDR3 sequence reads: CASSGSGGWETQYF. In DNA, the CDR3 is TGTGCCAGTAGTGGCTCAGGGGGTTGGGAGACCCAGTACTTC.

The chain carries TRBV10-3 and TRBJ2-7; TRBD2 matches at 9 bases. Trimming cost V 6 bases and J 2 bases; bases outside gene matches: 17. The length of the CDR3 is 18 residues. Germline V gene sequence: CDR1 ENHRY, CDR2 SYGVKD. CDR3 nucleotide sequence: TGTGCCATCAGGGCGGGAGGGGTTTTTAGCGGGGCTACCTACGAGCAGTACTTC. Protein sequence: CAIRAGGVFSGATYEQYF.

The chain uses TRBV5-1 and TRBJ2-3; 9 positions agree with TRBD2. The CDR3 loop spans 15 amino acids. Germline V CDR1 and CDR2: SGHRS, YFSETQ. Unmatched junction bases numbered 8, after V lost 7 bases and J lost 2 bases. In nucleotides, the CDR3 is TGCGCCAGCGGACCTAGCGGGGTATACACAGATACGCAGTATTTT. Its protein product is CASGPSGVYTDTQYF. The complete variable domain, with remaining parts taken from reference TRBV5-1 and TRBJ2-3, reads KAGVTQTPRYLIKTRGQQVTLSCSPISGHRSVSWYQQTPGQGLQFLFEYFSETQRNKGNFPGRFSGRQFSNSRSEMNVSTLELGDSALYLCASGPSGVYTDTQYFGPGTRLTVL.

The chain carries TRBV2 and TRBJ1-2; 11 nucleotides align to TRBD1. The length of the CDR3 is 16 residues. Germline V gene data show CDR1 as SNHLY and CDR2 as FYNNEI. Losses at the gene ends were 10 bases for V and 0 bases for J; bases not matched to a gene: 10. Here the CDR3 reads CAMSRDRGEPNYGYTF. DNA of the CDR3: TGTGCCATGAGCCGGGACAGGGGGGAACCTAACTATGGCTACACCTTC.

This clone is a singleton in its sample. V and J are TRBV5-6 and TRBJ2-7; TRBD1 aligns across 8 bases. This CDR3 is built from 15 residues. Trimming at V came to 3 bases and at J to 2 bases, leaving 7 bases not matched to a gene. Germline CDR1 SGHDT, CDR2 YYEEEE. Written as DNA, the CDR3 is TGTGCCAGCAGCTCCCGGGACAGGTCGACCTACGAGCAGTACTTC. Residues: CASSSRDRSTYEQYF.

The gene calls are TRBV23-1 and TRBJ2-5; D remains unclear. TRBV23-1 is assigned to the ORF class and has an uncertain function. Trimming pared 6 bases from V and 3 bases from J, leaving 5 bases between. This CDR3 region has 11 residues. CDR3 residues: CASSEEETQYF. The CDR3 DNA reads as TGCGCCAGCAGCGAGGAAGAGACCCAGTACTTC.

This chain joins TRBV5-4 and TRBJ2-5; 9 nucleotides align to TRBD1. V was clipped by 4 bases and J by 3 bases; unmatched bases: 4. The CDR3 runs 14 residues. Germline V gene sequence: CDR1 SGHNT, CDR2 YYREEE (reference sequence). CDR3 residues: CASSIRTGEETQYF. DNA of the CDR3: TGTGCCAGCAGCATACGGACAGGGGAAGAGACCCAGTACTTC.

This chain uses TRBV7-8 with TRBJ1-1; D gene unclear. V gave up 6 bases and J gave up 7 bases, with 15 bases separating them. The CDR3 consists of 13 residues. Looked up from germline, CDR1 is SGHVS and CDR2 is FQNEAQ. The CDR3: CASSWMEGGEAFF. DNA of the CDR3: TGTGCCAGCAGTTGGATGGAGGGCGGTGAAGCTTTCTTT.

The chain's CDR3 is CASSPGAQETQYF. CDR3 coding DNA: TGCGCCAGCAGCCCTGGGGCGCAAGAGACCCAGTACTTC. The chain joins TRBV5-1 to TRBJ2-5, with D possibly matching TRBD1 (5 bases). Germline assignment: CDR1 SGHRS and CDR2 YFSETQ. V gave up 4 bases and J gave up 2 bases, with 9 bases separating them. This CDR3 has 13 amino acids.

This clone has more than one count but fewer than ten. CDR3 in amino acids: CASGTRVWDEQYF. The CDR3 DNA sequence: TGTGCCAGTGGAACCCGGGTTTGGGACGAGCAGTACTTC. V gene TRBV19 combines with J gene TRBJ2-7; D gene unclear. Trimming took 8 bases from V and 5 from J, leaving 16 bases between them. The CDR3 covers 13 residues. Per the germline V gene, CDR1 is LNHDA and CDR2 is SQIVND (reference sequence).

The V call is TRBV10-3, the J call TRBJ2-1; 9 bases line up with TRBD2. The CDR3 has 14 amino acids. V was clipped by 7 bases and J by 4 bases; unmatched bases: 5. CDR1 is ENHRY and CDR2 is SYGVKD in the germline V gene. CDR3 region: CAIKELAGYNEQFF. The CDR3 DNA reads as TGTGCCATCAAAGAGCTAGCGGGGTACAATGAGCAGTTCTTC.

The chain employs TRBV18 and TRBJ2-6; no definite D call. Germline CDR1 KGHSH, CDR2 LQKENI. This CDR3 contains 15 residues. Trimming stripped 2 bases from V and 1 base from J, with 6 bases between. CDR3 DNA: TGTGCCAGCTCACCATCAGGTTCTGGGGCCAACGTCCTGACTTTC. Its translation: CASSPSGSGANVLTF.

The V and J genes are TRBV30 and TRBJ2-1; D may be TRBD1 (6 bases). Germline V lookup: CDR1 GTSNPN, CDR2 SVGIG (reference sequence). The CDR3 totals 14 residues. The germline V and J ends were trimmed by 0 bases and 5 bases, with 11 bases remaining between them. Here the CDR3 DNA reads TGTGCCTGGAGTGTGACCAGGGGAGACAATGAGCAGTTCTTC. Translated, it gives CAWSVTRGDNEQFF.

The CDR3 sequence: CASSFPGQDNSPLHF. The CDR3, as DNA: TGTGCCAGCAGTTTTCCGGGACAGGATAATTCACCCCTCCACTTT. This chain uses TRBV6-9 with TRBJ1-6; TRBD1 aligns across 8 bases. The CDR3 sequence is 15 residues long. Germline V CDR1 and CDR2: MNHGY, SVAAGI. V lost 4 bases and J lost 5; bases outside the gene matches: 4.

The chain is built from TRBV29-1 and TRBJ1-2; 8 bases align to TRBD1. V was pared by 3 bases and J by 12 bases, with 9 bases of the junction left unmatched. The CDR3 loop spans 12 amino acids. Germline values: CDR1 SQVTM, CDR2 ANQGSEA. For the CDR3, the DNA is TGCAGCGTTGAGGGACAGGATTTTTTGAACACCTTC. This codes for CSVEGQDFLNTF.

V usage is TRBV6-2 or TRBV6-3 and J usage is TRBJ2-1; TRBD2 matches 10 bases. CDR1 is MNHEY, CDR2 SVGEGT, per germline. V shed 5 bases, J shed 0 bases, and the junction held 4 bases outside the gene matches. This CDR3 has 16 amino acids. For the CDR3, the DNA is TGTGCCAGCAGTAATAGCGGGGGGAACTCCTACAATGAGCAGTTCTTC. This sequence encodes CASSNSGGNSYNEQFF.

This clone has only one observation. The chain recombines TRBV2 with TRBJ1-1; 8 bases match TRBD1. With 8 bases clipped from V and 4 bases from J, the junction kept 0 bases outside the gene matches. Germline CDR1 reads SNHLY; CDR2 reads FYNNEI. The CDR3 consists of 11 residues. CDR3: CASDRGTEAFF. DNA of the CDR3: TGTGCCAGCGACAGGGGCACTGAAGCTTTCTTT.

The V call is TRBV29-1, the J call TRBJ1-2; 10 bases align to TRBD1. The CDR3 extends over 14 amino acids. J gave up 11 bases and V 6 bases, and 15 bases lay outside the gene matches. CDR1 and CDR2 from the germline V gene are SQVTM and ANQGSEA. This CDR3 reads CSVKGGTGEVLYTF. The CDR3, as DNA: TGCAGCGTGAAGGGGGGGACAGGGGAAGTACTGTACACCTTC. Drawing the rest from reference TRBV29-1 and TRBJ1-2, the complete variable domain is SAVISQKPSRDICQRGTSLTIQCQVDSQVTMMFWYRQQPGQSLTLIATANQGSEATYESGFVIDKFPISRPNLTFSTLTVSNMSPEDSSIYLCSVKGGTGEVLYTFGSGTRLTVV.

This clone was seen just once. CDR3 DNA sequence: TGTGCCAGCAGATTACCCGCAGGGAAGGACACTGAAGCTTTCTTT. Translating gives CASRLPAGKDTEAFF. V usage is TRBV6-6 and J usage is TRBJ1-1; D is perhaps TRBD1 (5 bases). Deletions cut 6 bases from V and 3 bases from J, with 17 bases between. The CDR3 totals 15 residues. Germline CDR1 and CDR2: MNHNY and SVGAGI (reference sequence).

CDR3 nucleotides: TGTGCCAGCAGCCGTCGCCTGGGGCCCGCAAGGGAGACCCAGTACTTC. Its translation is CASSRRLGPARETQYF. The chain carries TRBV3-1 (or the pseudogene TRBV3-2) and TRBJ2-5; D might be TRBD1 (5 bases). The V gene lost 4 bases and the J gene lost 5 bases, with 20 bases spanning the gap. Germline loops: CDR1 LGHDT, CDR2 YNNKEL (reference sequence). The length of the CDR3 is 16 residues.

This chain links TRBV2 with TRBJ1-5; TRBD1 matches at 8 bases. Losses at the gene ends were 5 bases for V and 4 bases for J; bases not matched to a gene: 7. Germline V CDR1 and CDR2: SNHLY, FYNNEI. This CDR3 region has 15 residues. Here the CDR3 DNA reads TGTGCCAGCAGTCCTGAGACAGGGGAGAATCAGCCCCAGCATTTT. It specifies CASSPETGENQPQHF.

J is TRBJ1-4 and V is TRBV18, with 7 bases aligning to TRBD1. The CDR3 contains 14 residues. Germline CDR1 KGHSH, CDR2 LQKENI. The trim removed 0 bases at V and 8 bases at J, leaving 3 bases unmatched. CDR3 amino acids: CASSPPGQREKLFF. For the CDR3, the DNA is TGTGCCAGCTCACCACCGGGACAGAGGGAAAAACTGTTTTTT.

V gene TRBV9 combines with J gene TRBJ2-2, with 7 bases fitting TRBD2. V gave up 1 base and J gave up 4 bases; unmatched junction bases: 1. This CDR3 region has 14 residues. Germline assignment: CDR1 SGDLS and CDR2 YYNGEE. CDR3 sequence: CASSVWGGTGELFF. Here the CDR3 DNA reads TGTGCCAGCAGCGTATGGGGGGGCACCGGGGAGCTGTTTTTT.

V gene TRBV6-5 combines with J gene TRBJ1-6, with D perhaps matching TRBD1 (5 bases). Trimming cost V 0 bases and J 9 bases, with 12 bases left between them. Germline CDR1 MNHEY, CDR2 SVGAGI. This CDR3 region has 15 residues. Here the CDR3 reads CASSYSWQGSSPLHF. The CDR3 DNA follows: TGTGCCAGCAGTTACTCGTGGCAGGGTTCTTCACCCCTCCACTTT.

This rearrangement joins TRBV5-8 to TRBJ2-7; TRBD2 is a possible D gene (6 bases). The CDR3 runs to 14 residues. Germline CDR1 is SGHTS and CDR2 is YDEGEE. The V gene lost 4 bases and the J gene lost 1 base, with 12 bases spanning the gap. For the CDR3, the DNA is TGTGCCAGCAGCCTTATGCGGGGTTCCTACGAGCAGTACTTC. It is translated as CASSLMRGSYEQYF. Drawing the rest from reference TRBV5-8 and TRBJ2-7, the complete variable domain is EAGVTQSPTHLIKTRGQQATLRCSPISGHTSVYWYQQALGLGLQFLLWYDEGEERNRGNFPPRFSGRQFPNYSSELNVNALELEDSALYLCASSLMRGSYEQYFGPGTRLTVT.

The rearrangement uses TRBV7-3 and TRBJ2-7; TRBD1 matches at 8 bases. Germline V gene lookup returns CDR1 SGHTA and CDR2 FQGTGA. V dropped 3 bases and J dropped 1; count of bases not matched to a gene: 23. This CDR3 contains 21 residues. CDR3 sequence: CASSLTSYQPIGTGKSYEQYF. DNA for the CDR3: TGTGCCAGCAGCTTGACATCCTACCAGCCTATAGGGACAGGCAAATCCTACGAGCAGTACTTC. Together with reference TRBV7-3 and TRBJ2-7, the CDR3 gives the full variable domain: GAGVSQTPSNKVTEKGKYVELRCDPISGHTALYWYRQSLGQGPEFLIYFQGTGAADDSGLPNDRFFAVRPEGSVSTLKIQRTERGDSAVYLCASSLTSYQPIGTGKSYEQYFGPGTRLTVT.